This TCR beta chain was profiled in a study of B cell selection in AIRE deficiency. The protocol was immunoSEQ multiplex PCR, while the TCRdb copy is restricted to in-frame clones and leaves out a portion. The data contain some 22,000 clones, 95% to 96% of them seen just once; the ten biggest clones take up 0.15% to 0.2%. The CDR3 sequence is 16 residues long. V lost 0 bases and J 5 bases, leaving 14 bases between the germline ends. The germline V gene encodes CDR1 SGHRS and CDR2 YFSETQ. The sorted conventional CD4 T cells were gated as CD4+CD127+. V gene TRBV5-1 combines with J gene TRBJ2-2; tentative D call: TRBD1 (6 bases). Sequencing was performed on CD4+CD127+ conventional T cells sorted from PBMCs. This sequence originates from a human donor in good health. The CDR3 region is CASSLDLGRGTGELFF. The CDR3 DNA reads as TGCGCCAGCAGCTTGGACTTAGGCAGGGGAACCGGGGAGCTGTTTTTT.